These 18 T cell receptor beta chains came from one sample sequenced in a study of PD-L1 blockade in urothelial cancer. Time point indicated: pretreatment peripheral blood. Here immunoSEQ multiplex PCR was the method, and the copy in TCRdb shows in-frame clones only, minus some. The data contain approximately 94,000 clones, roughly 84% of them singletons. The material was PBMCs, obtained around atezolizumab (anti-PD-L1) treatment. The receptors were gathered from a man aged 55 to 70 with urothelial cancer.

The chain links TRBV29-1 to TRBJ2-7; 12 bases fit TRBD1. This CDR3 has 16 residues. CDR1 is SQVTM, CDR2 ANQGSEA, per germline. After removal of 1 base from V and 1 base from J, the junction contained 5 bases not matched to a gene. The CDR3 region is CSVEVPGQGASYEQYF. As DNA, the CDR3 is TGCAGCGTTGAAGTCCCGGGACAGGGGGCGTCCTACGAGCAGTACTTC.

The chain employs TRBV5-1 and TRBJ2-7; 8 bases agree with TRBD2. The germline V gene encodes CDR1 SGHRS and CDR2 YFSETQ. Germline trimming cut 3 bases from V and 6 bases from J; bases unmatched to any gene: 14. This CDR3 is 16 amino acids long. The CDR3 nucleotides are TGCGCCAGCAGCTCGGAGGTGGGCGGGGGGCGTAGCGAGCAGTACTTC. Protein product: CASSSEVGGGRSEQYF. The full variable domain, with the rest looked up from reference TRBV5-1 and TRBJ2-7, is KAGVTQTPRYLIKTRGQQVTLSCSPISGHRSVSWYQQTPGQGLQFLFEYFSETQRNKGNFPGRFSGRQFSNSRSEMNVSTLELGDSALYLCASSSEVGGGRSEQYFGPGTRLTVT.

The V and J genes are TRBV10-2 and TRBJ1-1; D gene unclear. Germline values: CDR1 WSHSY, CDR2 SAAADI. The CDR3 sequence is 14 residues long. Trimming removed 6 bases at V and 4 bases at J, with 15 bases between. The CDR3 protein is CASSYGRDGTEAFF. As DNA, the CDR3 is TGCGCCAGCAGCTACGGGAGGGATGGCACTGAAGCTTTCTTT.

V and J are TRBV5-1 and TRBJ2-1, with 11 bases fitting TRBD2. The ends lost 0 bases at V and 8 bases at J; junction bases unmatched: 7. The CDR3 sequence is 16 residues long. The germline CDR1 and CDR2 sequences are SGHRS and YFSETQ. The CDR3 DNA reads as TGCGCCAGCAGCTTGGGTAGCGGGAGGGGAAGCTATGAGCAGTTCTTC. It codes for CASSLGSGRGSYEQFF.

The V gene is TRBV5-4, the J gene TRBJ2-1; 13 bases line up with TRBD2. The CDR3 has 15 residues. Trimming removed 2 bases from V and 9 bases from J; junction bases left unmatched: 5. Germline assignment: CDR1 SGHNT and CDR2 YYREEE (reference sequence). In DNA, the CDR3 is TGTGCCAGCAGCTTCGGACTAGCGGGGGAGGGTGAGCAGTTCTTC. Translation gives CASSFGLAGEGEQFF.

J is TRBJ2-3 and V is TRBV4-2; D is undetermined. CDR1 and CDR2 from the germline V gene are LGHNA and YNFKEQ. The ends were cut back, 2 bases at V and 3 bases at J, with 9 bases in the middle. The CDR3 sequence is 14 residues long. The chain's CDR3 is CASSQNTRTDTQYF. CDR3 DNA sequence: TGTGCCAGCAGCCAAAACACGAGGACAGATACGCAGTATTTT.

The J gene is TRBJ2-5, the V gene TRBV7-2, with D perhaps matching TRBD1 (6 bases). The V gene's germline CDR1 is SGHTA and CDR2 FQGNSA. V dropped 1 base and J dropped 7 bases, with 13 bases sitting between them. The CDR3 contains 14 residues. The CDR3 is CASSLDRGLGTQYF. In DNA, the CDR3 is TGTGCCAGCAGCTTAGATAGGGGGTTAGGGACCCAGTACTTC.

This sequence joins TRBV19 and TRBJ1-3; weak D call: TRBD1 (5 bases). The V and J ends lost 5 bases and 2 bases respectively, with 13 bases between them. This CDR3 is built from 15 residues. CDR1 is LNHDA, CDR2 SQIVND, per germline (reference sequence). CDR3 in DNA: TGTGCCAGTAGTTCCTTCGGGGGAACTGGAAACACCATATATTTT. Its translation is CASSSFGGTGNTIYF.

This clone was counted a single time. The gene calls are TRBV16 and TRBJ2-1, with 14 positions matching TRBD2. Germline CDR1 KGHSY, CDR2 FQNENV. The ends lost 2 bases at V and 6 bases at J; junction bases unmatched: 0. There are 15 residues in the CDR3. CDR3 region: CASSQGTSGSNEQFF. The CDR3 nucleotides are TGTGCCAGCAGCCAAGGGACTAGCGGGAGCAATGAGCAGTTCTTC. The complete variable domain, with remaining parts taken from reference TRBV16 and TRBJ2-1, reads GEEVAQTPKHLVRGEGQKAKLYCAPIKGHSYVFWYQQVLKNEFKFLISFQNENVFDETGMPKERFSAKCLPNSPCSLEIQATKLEDSAVYFCASSQGTSGSNEQFFGPGTRLTVL.

The chain has TRBV11-2 and TRBJ2-3, with 12 bases matching TRBD2. The CDR3 runs 16 residues. Germline CDR1 is SGHAT and CDR2 is FQNNGV. V was clipped by 5 bases and J by 4 bases; unmatched bases: 7. CDR3 loop: CASSRGLAGPADTQYF. The CDR3, as DNA: TGTGCCAGCAGCAGAGGACTAGCGGGACCCGCAGATACGCAGTATTTT.

CDR3 loop: CASRKNAGFGYEQYF. The CDR3 DNA is TGTGCCAGCAGAAAAAACGCGGGTTTCGGCTACGAGCAGTACTTC. The genes are TRBV6-5 and TRBJ2-7; D possibly corresponds to TRBD2 (5 bases). The CDR3 has 15 amino acids. V was shortened by 6 bases and J by 3 bases, with 18 bases between the two germline ends. CDR1 and CDR2 (germline): MNHEY, SVGAGI.

This chain connects TRBV11-3 to TRBJ2-4; 8 nucleotides agree with TRBD2. J was trimmed by 2 bases and V by 3 bases; bases with no gene match: 9. CDR1 and CDR2 (germline): SGHNT, YENEEA. This CDR3 region has 17 residues. CDR3 DNA: TGTGCCAGCAGCTTTGGAACGGGGGGGCTCTCCAAAAACATTCAGTACTTC. Protein: CASSFGTGGLSKNIQYF.

This chain links TRBV28 with TRBJ1-2; the D gene is possibly TRBD1 (5 bases). The V and J ends lost 5 bases and 7 bases respectively, with 17 bases between them. This CDR3 region has 14 residues. Germline CDR1 is MDHEN and CDR2 is SYDVKM. This CDR3 is CASSLFAGSGGYTF. The CDR3 coding sequence is TGTGCCAGCAGTCTCTTTGCAGGGTCGGGTGGCTACACCTTC.

The genes are TRBV27 and TRBJ1-5; the D is unclear. The CDR3 length is 15 residues. V was clipped by 5 bases and J by 0 bases, with 11 bases between them. Germline loops: CDR1 MNHEY, CDR2 SMNVEV (reference sequence). DNA for the CDR3: TGTGCCAGCAGTCAGAACCCATATAGCAATCAGCCCCAGCATTTT. As protein: CASSQNPYSNQPQHF.

The chain has TRBV19 and TRBJ2-1; weak D call: TRBD2 (6 bases). Germline-derived CDR1 and CDR2 are LNHDA and SQIVND (reference sequence). This CDR3 region has 14 residues. V was shortened by 7 bases and J by 2 bases, with 12 bases between the two germline ends. The CDR3 sequence is CASTHSGTYNEQFF. The DNA of the CDR3 is TGTGCCAGTACCCATAGCGGTACCTACAATGAGCAGTTCTTC.

The V call is TRBV6-1, the J call TRBJ2-5, with D possibly matching TRBD1 (6 bases). The CDR3 is 14 residues long. Trimming pared 0 bases from V and 6 bases from J, leaving 11 bases between. Germline lookup yields CDR1 MNHNS and CDR2 SASEGT. The CDR3 spells CASSEAQGWQTQYF. Here the CDR3 DNA reads TGTGCCAGCAGTGAAGCGCAGGGGTGGCAGACCCAGTACTTC.

The chain joins TRBV18 to TRBJ2-3, with D possibly being TRBD2 (6 bases). In germline, CDR1 is KGHSH, CDR2 LQKENI. The CDR3 length is 16 residues. V was shortened by 0 bases and J by 2 bases, with 12 bases between the two germline ends. For the CDR3, the DNA is TGTGCCAGCTCACCACCCAGTAGCGGATTCACAGATACGCAGTATTTT. This encodes CASSPPSSGFTDTQYF. Supplemented by reference TRBV18 and TRBJ2-3, the full variable domain reads NAGVMQNPRHLVRRRGQEARLRCSPMKGHSHVYWYRQLPEEGLKFMVYLQKENIIDESGMPKERFSAEFPKEGPSILRIQQVVRGDSAAYFCASSPPSSGFTDTQYFGPGTRLTVL.

V usage is TRBV28 and J usage is TRBJ1-2; weak D call: TRBD1 (6 bases). The germline gives CDR1 MDHEN, CDR2 SYDVKM. The CDR3 runs to 15 residues. V was clipped by 2 bases and J by 6 bases, with 16 bases between them. In DNA form, the CDR3 reads TGTGCCAGCAGTTTAGGCATCGGGGAGGGGGATGGCTACACCTTC. Its translation: CASSLGIGEGDGYTF.